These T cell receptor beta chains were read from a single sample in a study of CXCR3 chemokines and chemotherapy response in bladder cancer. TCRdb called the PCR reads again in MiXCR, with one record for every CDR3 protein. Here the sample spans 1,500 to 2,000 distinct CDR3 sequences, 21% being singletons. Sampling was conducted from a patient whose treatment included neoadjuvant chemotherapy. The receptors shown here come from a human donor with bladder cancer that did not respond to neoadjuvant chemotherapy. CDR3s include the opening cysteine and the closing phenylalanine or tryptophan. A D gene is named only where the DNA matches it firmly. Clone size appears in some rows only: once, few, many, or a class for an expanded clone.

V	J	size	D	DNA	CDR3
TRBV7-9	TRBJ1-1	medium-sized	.	TGTGCCAGCACCCCTAACACTGAAGCTTTCTTT	CASTPNTEAFF
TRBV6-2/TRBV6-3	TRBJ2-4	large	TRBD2	TGTGCCAGCAGTTGGGGAGGGGAACTAGCCAAAAACATTCAGTACTTC	CASSWGGELAKNIQYF
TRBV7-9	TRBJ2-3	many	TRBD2	TGTGCCAGCAGCTTAACCCTGGGGGGGGATACGCAGTATTTT	CASSLTLGGDTQYF
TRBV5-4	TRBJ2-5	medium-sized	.	TGTGCCAGCAGCAGTGGGGGTCGAGAGACCCAGTACTTC	CASSSGGRETQYF
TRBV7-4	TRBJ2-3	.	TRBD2	TGTGCCAGCAGCAACGGGGGGTTACGTCCAGATACGCAGTATTTT	CASSNGGLRPDTQYF
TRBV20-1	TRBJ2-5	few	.	TGCAGTGCTAGAGATCCGGGACTGGCGACGGAGACCCAGTACTTC	CSARDPGLATETQYF
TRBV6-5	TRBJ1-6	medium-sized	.	TGTGCCAGCAGTTACTCCTCAAATTCACCCCTCCACTTT	CASSYSSNSPLHF
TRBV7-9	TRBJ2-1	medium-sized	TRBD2	TGTGCCAGCAGCTCCCGACTAGCGGGGGGGTACAATGAGCAGTTCTTC	CASSSRLAGGYNEQFF
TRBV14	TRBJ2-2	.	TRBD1	TGTGCCAGCAGCCAGAGGGGGGACAGGGCGAACACCGGGGAGCTGTTTTTT	CASSQRGDRANTGELFF
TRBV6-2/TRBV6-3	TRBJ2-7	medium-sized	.	TGTGCCAGCAGCTGGACAGTTTCCGAGCAGTACTTC	CASSWTVSEQYF
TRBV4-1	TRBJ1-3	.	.	TGCGCCAGCAGCCAAGAGGGGGACACGAGCTCTGGAAACACCATATATTTT	CASSQEGDTSSGNTIYF
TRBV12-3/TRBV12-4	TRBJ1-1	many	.	TGTGCCAGCAGCCCTCGGGATGGGGTCACTGAAGCTTTCTTT	CASSPRDGVTEAFF
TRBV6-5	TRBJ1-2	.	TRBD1	TGTGCCAGCAGGCGGGACAGGGCTCGAGGCTACACCTTC	CASRRDRARGYTF
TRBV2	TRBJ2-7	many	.	TGTGCCAGCGGTCCACAGGGTATTGAGCAGTACTTC	CASGPQGIEQYF
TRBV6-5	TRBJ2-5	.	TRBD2	TGTGCCAGCAGTTACCGGGGACCGGGACTAGCGGGGGACCAAGAGACCCAGTACTTC	CASSYRGPGLAGDQETQYF
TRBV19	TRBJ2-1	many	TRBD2	TGTGCCAGTAGTCCGACTAGCGGGGCCTACAATGAGCAGTTCTTC	CASSPTSGAYNEQFF
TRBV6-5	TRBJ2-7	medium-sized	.	TGTGCCAGCGGTGCCGACGGTCAAAGCTCCTACGAGCAGTACTTC	CASGADGQSSYEQYF
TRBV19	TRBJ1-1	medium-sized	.	TGTGCCAGTACCCCCCGAGGGGTTGGCACTGAAGCTTTCTTT	CASTPRGVGTEAFF
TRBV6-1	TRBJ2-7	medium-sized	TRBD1	TGTGCCAGCTCCGGACAGGGGATCTACGAGCAGTACTTC	CASSGQGIYEQYF
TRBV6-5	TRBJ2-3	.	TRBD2	TGTGCCAGCAGTTACCACTCGACTAGCGGGGGGGCCCATACGCAGTATTTT	CASSYHSTSGGAHTQYF
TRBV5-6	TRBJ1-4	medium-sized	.	TGTGCCAGCAGCTCGACGAAGCAGGGTATTGAAAAACTGTTTTTT	CASSSTKQGIEKLFF
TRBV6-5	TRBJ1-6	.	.	TGTGCCAGCAGTTACGGAATTCCCGGGACCGCGCCTAATAGCTCCTATAATTCACCCCTCCACTTT	CASSYGIPGTAPNSSYNSPLHF
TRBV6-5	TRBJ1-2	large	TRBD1	TGTGCCAGCAGTCCCCAGGGGGGAAAAGATGGCTACACCTTC	CASSPQGGKDGYTF
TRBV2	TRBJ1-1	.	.	TGTGCCAGCAGTGAAGTCGAGGTAAGGGACACTGAAGCTTTCTTT	CASSEVEVRDTEAFF
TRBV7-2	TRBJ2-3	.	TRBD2	TGTGCCAGCAGCCTTAGGCGACTAGCGGGGGGGGCAGATACGCAGTATTTT	CASSLRRLAGGADTQYF
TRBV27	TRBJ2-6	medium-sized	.	TGTGCCAGCAGTTTATTGTGGGGGACCGGGGCCAACGTCCTGACTTTC	CASSLLWGTGANVLTF
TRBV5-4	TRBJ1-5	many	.	TGTGCCAGCAGCTGGGACGGGAGCAATCAGCCCCAGCATTTT	CASSWDGSNQPQHF
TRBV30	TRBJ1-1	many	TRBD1	TGTGCCCGAGGATTTCAGGGGGTGAACACTGAAGCTTTCTTT	CARGFQGVNTEAFF
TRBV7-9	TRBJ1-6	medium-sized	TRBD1	TGTGCCAGCAGCTTAGCGCAGGGGGCGTCGGATTCACCCCTCCACTTT	CASSLAQGASDSPLHF